These T cell receptor beta chains were read from a single sample in a study of STAT5B mutations in CD4+ large granular lymphocyte leukemia. Generated by immunoSEQ multiplex PCR, the TCRdb table keeps only in-frame clones and is missing some. The sample carries around 30,000 clones, about 69% recorded once. Sequencing was performed on CD4+ T cells from blood buffy coats. Receptor source: a human donor in good health. Each CDR3 is given with its conserved first and last residue. D genes are given only for firm matches. Clone size appears in some rows only: once, few, many, or a class for an expanded clone.

d_gene: TRBD1
v_gene: TRBV5-1
j_gene: TRBJ1-1
abundance: .
CDR3nt: TGCGCCAGCAGCCGGAACAGGGGAATGAACACTGAAGCTTTCTTT
CDR3aa: CASSRNRGMNTEAFF

d_gene: TRBD1
v_gene: TRBV28
j_gene: TRBJ2-7
abundance: .
CDR3nt: TGTGCCAGCAGCTCCGGGACAGGCTCCTACGAGCAGTACTTC
CDR3aa: CASSSGTGSYEQYF

d_gene: TRBD2
v_gene: TRBV7-8
j_gene: TRBJ2-7
abundance: .
CDR3nt: TGTGCCAGCAGCCCCTGGGGAGGGGCTAGCGGGAGACCCTACGAGCAGTACTTC
CDR3aa: CASSPWGGASGRPYEQYF

d_gene: TRBD1
v_gene: TRBV5-4
j_gene: TRBJ1-4
abundance: .
CDR3nt: TGTGCCAGCAGCTTGCAGGGGACAGGTGAAAAACTGTTTTTT
CDR3aa: CASSLQGTGEKLFF

d_gene: .
v_gene: TRBV11-2
j_gene: TRBJ1-2
abundance: .
CDR3nt: TGTGCCAGCAGCTCTGGGGGCAGCTATGGCTACACCTTC
CDR3aa: CASSSGGSYGYTF

d_gene: .
v_gene: TRBV18
j_gene: TRBJ1-1
abundance: .
CDR3nt: TGTGCCAGCTCACCGGTGAATACCGGGCCGTCGAACACTGAAGCTTTCTTT
CDR3aa: CASSPVNTGPSNTEAFF

d_gene: TRBD2
v_gene: TRBV5-6
j_gene: TRBJ2-7
abundance: .
CDR3nt: TGTGCCAGCAGTCCACGGACTAGCGGGTCGCAGTACTTC
CDR3aa: CASSPRTSGSQYF

d_gene: TRBD1
v_gene: TRBV28
j_gene: TRBJ1-2
abundance: .
CDR3nt: TGTGCCAGCAATACCGGGACAGGGGGCTATGGCTACACCTTC
CDR3aa: CASNTGTGGYGYTF

d_gene: .
v_gene: TRBV7-9
j_gene: TRBJ2-5
abundance: .
CDR3nt: TGTGCCAGCAGCTTCAGCATAGAGACCCAGTACTTC
CDR3aa: CASSFSIETQYF

d_gene: TRBD2
v_gene: TRBV19
j_gene: TRBJ2-7
abundance: .
CDR3nt: TGTGCCAGTAGTATTAGCGGGAGTGGTTACGAGCAGTACTTC
CDR3aa: CASSISGSGYEQYF

d_gene: .
v_gene: TRBV2
j_gene: TRBJ1-1
abundance: .
CDR3nt: TGTGCCAGCGTTCAGTCTATTGCTTTCTTT
CDR3aa: CASVQSIAFF

d_gene: TRBD2
v_gene: TRBV6-4
j_gene: TRBJ2-2
abundance: few
CDR3nt: TGTGCCAGCAAATCGACTAGCGGGAGTGACACCGGGGAGCTGTTTTTT
CDR3aa: CASKSTSGSDTGELFF

d_gene: .
v_gene: TRBV7-2
j_gene: TRBJ1-5
abundance: once
CDR3nt: TGTGCCAGCAGCCCTTCAGCGGGGGGTAGGGAGCCCCAGCATTTT
CDR3aa: CASSPSAGGREPQHF

d_gene: .
v_gene: TRBV15
j_gene: TRBJ2-5
abundance: .
CDR3nt: TGTGCCACCAGCCTACACGACCAGCCCCAAGAGACCCAGTACTTC
CDR3aa: CATSLHDQPQETQYF

d_gene: .
v_gene: TRBV7-2
j_gene: TRBJ2-5
abundance: .
CDR3nt: TGTGCCAGCAGCCCTCGCACGGTAGAGACCCAGTACTTC
CDR3aa: CASSPRTVETQYF

d_gene: TRBD2
v_gene: TRBV7-3
j_gene: TRBJ2-1
abundance: few
CDR3nt: TGTGCCAGCAGCTCGGGACTAGCGGGAGGAGCCCTCGCTGGCAATGAGCAGTTCTTC
CDR3aa: CASSSGLAGGALAGNEQFF

d_gene: TRBD1
v_gene: TRBV29-1
j_gene: TRBJ2-1
abundance: .
CDR3nt: TGCAGCGGGGGACAGGGTGGGCATGAGCAGTTCTTC
CDR3aa: CSGGQGGHEQFF

d_gene: .
v_gene: TRBV14
j_gene: TRBJ2-7
abundance: .
CDR3nt: TGTGCCAGCTCGGCCGTAGGGGCCCTCGACTTC
CDR3aa: CASSAVGALDF

d_gene: .
v_gene: TRBV7-2
j_gene: TRBJ2-5
abundance: .
CDR3nt: TGTGCCAGCAGCCCGAATTGGGAGACCCAGTACTTC
CDR3aa: CASSPNWETQYF

d_gene: TRBD2
v_gene: TRBV6-1
j_gene: TRBJ2-5
abundance: few
CDR3nt: TGTGCCAGCGGAAGACTAGCGGGGAGAGCGGAGACCCAGTACTTC
CDR3aa: CASGRLAGRAETQYF

d_gene: TRBD2
v_gene: TRBV5-6
j_gene: TRBJ2-7
abundance: .
CDR3nt: TGTGCCAGCAGCTGGACGGGACTAGCGGGACTCGAGCAGTACTTC
CDR3aa: CASSWTGLAGLEQYF

d_gene: .
v_gene: TRBV5-4
j_gene: TRBJ2-7
abundance: few
CDR3nt: TGTGCCAGCAGCTTGGAGGGGCCCTACGAGCAGTACTTC
CDR3aa: CASSLEGPYEQYF

d_gene: TRBD2
v_gene: TRBV5-4
j_gene: TRBJ2-1
abundance: few
CDR3nt: TGTGCCAGCAGCTTGGGACTAGCGGGAGAAGGGGAGCAGTTCTTC
CDR3aa: CASSLGLAGEGEQFF

d_gene: TRBD2
v_gene: TRBV2
j_gene: TRBJ2-3
abundance: .
CDR3nt: TGTGCCAGCAGGACTAGCGCAAACTCAGATACGCAGTATTTT
CDR3aa: CASRTSANSDTQYF

d_gene: .
v_gene: TRBV19
j_gene: TRBJ2-6
abundance: few
CDR3nt: TGTGCCAGTAGTACCTATGGGACTGGGGCCAACGTCCTGACTTTC
CDR3aa: CASSTYGTGANVLTF

d_gene: TRBD2
v_gene: TRBV6-5
j_gene: TRBJ2-1
abundance: .
CDR3nt: TGTGCCACCCGGACTAGCGGTTACAATGAGCAGTTCTTC
CDR3aa: CATRTSGYNEQFF

d_gene: .
v_gene: TRBV9
j_gene: TRBJ2-2
abundance: .
CDR3nt: TGTGCCAGCAGCGTAGGGACGGCAGGAGCTAGCCGCGCCGGGGAGCTGTTTTTT
CDR3aa: CASSVGTAGASRAGELFF

d_gene: TRBD2
v_gene: TRBV7-2
j_gene: TRBJ2-7
abundance: once
CDR3nt: TGTGCCAGCAGCTTGGCGGGAGGAGGGGTTTTCGAGCAGTACTTC
CDR3aa: CASSLAGGGVFEQYF

d_gene: .
v_gene: TRBV11-2
j_gene: TRBJ2-2
abundance: once
CDR3nt: TGTGCCAGCAGCAGCGGGACATCCCGAGGGAGCAGGGAGCTGTTTTTT
CDR3aa: CASSSGTSRGSRELFF

d_gene: .
v_gene: TRBV6-6
j_gene: TRBJ2-5
abundance: .
CDR3nt: TGTGCCAGCAGTCCCGGACAGTACCAAGAGACCCAGTACTTC
CDR3aa: CASSPGQYQETQYF

d_gene: TRBD1
v_gene: TRBV7-2
j_gene: TRBJ2-5
abundance: few
CDR3nt: TGTGCCAGCAGCTCCTACAGGGGGCGGGGGGAGACCCAGTACTTC
CDR3aa: CASSSYRGRGETQYF

d_gene: TRBD1
v_gene: TRBV5-6
j_gene: TRBJ1-2
abundance: once
CDR3nt: TGTGCCAGCAGCTGGGACAGGGTAGACTATGGCTACACCTTC
CDR3aa: CASSWDRVDYGYTF

d_gene: .
v_gene: TRBV29-1
j_gene: TRBJ1-5
abundance: .
CDR3nt: TGCAGCGCCACCGGCGTCGGGACGACGGGCAATCAGCCCCAGCATTTT
CDR3aa: CSATGVGTTGNQPQHF

d_gene: .
v_gene: TRBV14
j_gene: TRBJ1-2
abundance: .
CDR3nt: TGTGCCAGCAGCCAAGATCGCAGGAGCTATGGCTACACCTTC
CDR3aa: CASSQDRRSYGYTF

d_gene: .
v_gene: TRBV7-9
j_gene: TRBJ2-1
abundance: medium-sized
CDR3nt: TGTGCCAGCAGCTTAGGAAGCGAGGGGATGCTGTCGTTCTTC
CDR3aa: CASSLGSEGMLSFF

d_gene: .
v_gene: TRBV7-8
j_gene: TRBJ2-7
abundance: .
CDR3nt: TGTGCCAGCGGATACAGGGCCTACGAGCAGTACTTC
CDR3aa: CASGYRAYEQYF

d_gene: TRBD1
v_gene: TRBV30
j_gene: TRBJ2-4
abundance: .
CDR3nt: TGTGCCTGGGACAGGGAAAACATTCAGTACTTC
CDR3aa: CAWDRENIQYF

d_gene: TRBD1
v_gene: TRBV28
j_gene: TRBJ2-5
abundance: few
CDR3nt: TGTGCCAGCAGTTTATATACGGACAGGGTACAGGAGACCCAGTACTTC
CDR3aa: CASSLYTDRVQETQYF

d_gene: .
v_gene: TRBV19
j_gene: TRBJ2-3
abundance: .
CDR3nt: TGTGCCAGTAGCCCTCACAGGGCTGGGACAGATACGCAGTATTTT
CDR3aa: CASSPHRAGTDTQYF

d_gene: TRBD2
v_gene: TRBV4-3
j_gene: TRBJ2-7
abundance: few
CDR3nt: TGCGCCAGCAGCCAAGAGCGCACTAGCGGGATCTGGCAGTACTTC
CDR3aa: CASSQERTSGIWQYF

d_gene: .
v_gene: TRBV4-3
j_gene: TRBJ2-1
abundance: .
CDR3nt: TGCGCCAGCAGCCATCAACTAGTATTCATGAATGAGCAGTTCTTC
CDR3aa: CASSHQLVFMNEQFF

d_gene: .
v_gene: TRBV13
j_gene: TRBJ2-2
abundance: .
CDR3nt: TGTGCCAGCAGCTTCGAACGTGGGGGAGGGGGCACCGGGGAGCTGTTTTTT
CDR3aa: CASSFERGGGGTGELFF

d_gene: TRBD1
v_gene: TRBV7-9
j_gene: TRBJ2-2
abundance: .
CDR3nt: TGTGCCAGCAGTAGAACCGGGACAGGGCCCACCGGGGAGCTGTTTTTT
CDR3aa: CASSRTGTGPTGELFF

d_gene: .
v_gene: TRBV9
j_gene: TRBJ2-2
abundance: few
CDR3nt: TGTGCCAGCAGCGTAGACTCCTTGAACACCGGGGAGCTGTTTTTT
CDR3aa: CASSVDSLNTGELFF

d_gene: .
v_gene: TRBV16
j_gene: TRBJ2-1
abundance: few
CDR3nt: TGTGCCAGCAGCCAATCAAAGAGGGAGCAGTTCTTC
CDR3aa: CASSQSKREQFF

d_gene: .
v_gene: TRBV6-5
j_gene: TRBJ2-7
abundance: once
CDR3nt: TGTGCCAGCGGATTTTACGAGCAGTACTTC
CDR3aa: CASGFYEQYF

d_gene: .
v_gene: TRBV27
j_gene: TRBJ2-1
abundance: .
CDR3nt: TGTGCCAGCAGTCTGACCTCTCCAGACAGATTCTACAATGAGCAGTTCTTC
CDR3aa: CASSLTSPDRFYNEQFF

d_gene: .
v_gene: TRBV27
j_gene: TRBJ2-3
abundance: .
CDR3nt: TGTGCCAGCAGTTTAGCGCGGTTTAAAGATACGCAGTATTTT
CDR3aa: CASSLARFKDTQYF

d_gene: .
v_gene: TRBV27
j_gene: TRBJ1-2
abundance: .
CDR3nt: TGTGCCAGCAGAGCCTCCGGGGGTAACTATGGCTACACCTTC
CDR3aa: CASRASGGNYGYTF

d_gene: TRBD2
v_gene: TRBV27
j_gene: TRBJ2-1
abundance: .
CDR3nt: TGTGCCAGCAGTTTTGGGTGGCTAGCGGGCTACAATGAGCAGTTCTTC
CDR3aa: CASSFGWLAGYNEQFF

d_gene: TRBD1
v_gene: TRBV5-1
j_gene: TRBJ1-1
abundance: .
CDR3nt: TGCGCCAGCAGCTTGGGACAGGGAAACCTGAACACTGAAGCTTTCTTT
CDR3aa: CASSLGQGNLNTEAFF

d_gene: .
v_gene: TRBV15
j_gene: TRBJ2-7
abundance: few
CDR3nt: TGTGCCACCAGCTTTCCGGGCTCAGGAGGCGACGAGCAGTACTTC
CDR3aa: CATSFPGSGGDEQYF

d_gene: TRBD1
v_gene: TRBV9
j_gene: TRBJ2-1
abundance: .
CDR3nt: TGTGCCAGCAGCGTAGAGGGACAGGACAATGAGCAGTTCTTC
CDR3aa: CASSVEGQDNEQFF

d_gene: .
v_gene: TRBV5-5
j_gene: TRBJ2-7
abundance: .
CDR3nt: .
CDR3aa: CASSSSGGGASYEQYF

d_gene: TRBD2
v_gene: TRBV7-2
j_gene: TRBJ2-5
abundance: few
CDR3nt: TGTGCCAGCAGCTTAAGGGGACTAGCGGGGGAGACCCAGTACTTC
CDR3aa: CASSLRGLAGETQYF

d_gene: .
v_gene: TRBV7-6
j_gene: TRBJ2-7
abundance: few
CDR3nt: TGTGCCAGCAGCGTAGGGGGGGCAGGGGGCTCCTACGAGCAGTACTTC
CDR3aa: CASSVGGAGGSYEQYF

d_gene: .
v_gene: TRBV30
j_gene: TRBJ2-7
abundance: .
CDR3nt: TGTGCCTGGAGTGTCGGCAACGACTACGAGCAGTACTTC
CDR3aa: CAWSVGNDYEQYF

d_gene: TRBD2
v_gene: TRBV7-2
j_gene: TRBJ2-7
abundance: .
CDR3nt: TGTGCCAGCAGCTTAGATCTAGCGGCGGGCTACGAGCAGTACTTC
CDR3aa: CASSLDLAAGYEQYF

d_gene: .
v_gene: TRBV30
j_gene: TRBJ1-4
abundance: .
CDR3nt: TGTGCCTGGAGTCCCCGACATGGCTCTAATGAAAAACTGTTTTTT
CDR3aa: CAWSPRHGSNEKLFF

d_gene: .
v_gene: TRBV5-1
j_gene: TRBJ1-5
abundance: .
CDR3nt: TGCGCCAGCAGCTTGGACGGGGGACGGAGTCAGCCCCAGCATTTT
CDR3aa: CASSLDGGRSQPQHF